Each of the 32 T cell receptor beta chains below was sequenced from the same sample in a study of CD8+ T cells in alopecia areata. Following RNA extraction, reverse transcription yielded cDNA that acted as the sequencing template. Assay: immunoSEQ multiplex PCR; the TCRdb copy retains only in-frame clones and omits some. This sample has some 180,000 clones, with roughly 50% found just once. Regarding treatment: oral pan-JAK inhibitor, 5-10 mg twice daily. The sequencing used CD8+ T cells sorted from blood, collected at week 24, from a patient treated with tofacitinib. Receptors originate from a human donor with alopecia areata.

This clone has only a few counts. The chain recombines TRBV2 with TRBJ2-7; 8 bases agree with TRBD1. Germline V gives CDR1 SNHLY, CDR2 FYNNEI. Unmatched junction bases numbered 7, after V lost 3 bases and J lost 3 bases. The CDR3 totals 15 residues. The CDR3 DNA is TGTGCCAGCAGTGATCCCTCAGGGGGCCTCTACGAGCAGTACTTC. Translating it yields CASSDPSGGLYEQYF.

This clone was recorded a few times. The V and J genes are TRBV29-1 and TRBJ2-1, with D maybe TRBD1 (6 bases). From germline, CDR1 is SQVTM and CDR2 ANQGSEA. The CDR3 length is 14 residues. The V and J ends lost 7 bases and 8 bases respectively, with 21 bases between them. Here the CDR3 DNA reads TGCAGCGCTCGAAGTTATTCTGGGGGCGATGAGCAGTTCTTC. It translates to CSARSYSGGDEQFF.

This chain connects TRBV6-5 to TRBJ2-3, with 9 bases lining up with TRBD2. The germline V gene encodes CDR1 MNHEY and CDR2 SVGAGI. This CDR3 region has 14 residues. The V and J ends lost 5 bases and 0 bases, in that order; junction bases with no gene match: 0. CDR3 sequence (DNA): TGTGCCAGCAGTCTAGCGGGGAGCACAGATACGCAGTATTTT. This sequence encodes CASSLAGSTDTQYF.

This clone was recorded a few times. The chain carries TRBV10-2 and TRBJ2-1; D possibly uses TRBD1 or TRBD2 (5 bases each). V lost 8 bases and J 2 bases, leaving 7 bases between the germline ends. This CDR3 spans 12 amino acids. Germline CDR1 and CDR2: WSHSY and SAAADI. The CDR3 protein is CASLGPYNEQFF. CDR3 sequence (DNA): TGCGCCAGCCTGGGACCCTACAATGAGCAGTTCTTC.

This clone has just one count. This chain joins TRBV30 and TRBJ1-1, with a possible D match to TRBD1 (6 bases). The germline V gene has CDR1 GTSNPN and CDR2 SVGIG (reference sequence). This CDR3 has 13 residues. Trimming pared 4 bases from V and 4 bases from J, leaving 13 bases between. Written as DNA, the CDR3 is TGTGCCTGGATGGGGGGCGAGGGCACTGAAGCTTTCTTT. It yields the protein CAWMGGEGTEAFF.

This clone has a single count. This chain's CDR3 is CASSYGGGNGELFF. The CDR3 DNA is TGTGCCAGCAGTTATGGCGGGGGTAACGGGGAGCTGTTTTTT. This chain uses TRBV6-5 with TRBJ2-2, with 7 bases lining up with TRBD2. With 3 bases clipped from V and 7 bases from J, the junction kept 5 bases outside the gene matches. Germline V gene sequence: CDR1 MNHEY, CDR2 SVGAGI. This CDR3 has 14 residues.

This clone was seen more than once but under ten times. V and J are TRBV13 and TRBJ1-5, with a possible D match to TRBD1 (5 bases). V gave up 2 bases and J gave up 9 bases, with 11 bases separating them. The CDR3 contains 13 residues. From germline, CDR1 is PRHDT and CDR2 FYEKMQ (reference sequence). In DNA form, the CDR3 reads TGTGCCAGCAGCTTACTGAGCGGGGGGCCCCAGCATTTT. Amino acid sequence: CASSLLSGGPQHF.

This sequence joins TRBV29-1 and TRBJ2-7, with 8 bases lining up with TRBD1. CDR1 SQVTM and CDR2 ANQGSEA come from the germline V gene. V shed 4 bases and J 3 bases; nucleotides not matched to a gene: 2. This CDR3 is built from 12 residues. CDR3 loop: CSVGTGGYEQYF. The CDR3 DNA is TGCAGCGTTGGTACAGGGGGCTACGAGCAGTACTTC.

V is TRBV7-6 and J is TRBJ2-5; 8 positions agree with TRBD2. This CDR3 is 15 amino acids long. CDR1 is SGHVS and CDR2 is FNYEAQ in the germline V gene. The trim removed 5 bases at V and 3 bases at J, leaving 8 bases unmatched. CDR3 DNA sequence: TGTGCCAGCAGCCCCACAGAAGCGGGGGAAGAGACCCAGTACTTC. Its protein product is CASSPTEAGEETQYF.

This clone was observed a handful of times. The chain's CDR3 is CASSPTSGRSETQYF. The CDR3 DNA reads as TGTGCCAGCAGCCCGACTAGCGGTCGTTCGGAGACCCAGTACTTC. J is TRBJ2-5 and V is TRBV7-2; 9 bases match TRBD2. The junction had 9 bases not matched to a gene; V was cut back by 5 bases and J by 5 bases. The CDR3 runs to 15 residues. The germline V gene encodes CDR1 SGHTA and CDR2 FQGNSA.

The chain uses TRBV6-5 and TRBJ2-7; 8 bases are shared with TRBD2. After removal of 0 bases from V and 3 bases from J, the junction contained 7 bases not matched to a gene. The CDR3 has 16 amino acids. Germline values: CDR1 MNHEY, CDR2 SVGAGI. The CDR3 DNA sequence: TGTGCCAGCAGTTACTCGAGCGGGGGTTACCTCTACGAGCAGTACTTC. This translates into CASSYSSGGYLYEQYF.

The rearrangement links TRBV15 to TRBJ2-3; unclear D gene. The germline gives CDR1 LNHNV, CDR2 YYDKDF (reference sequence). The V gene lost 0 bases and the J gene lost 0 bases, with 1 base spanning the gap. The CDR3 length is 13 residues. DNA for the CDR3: TGTGCCACCAGCAGAGATAGCACAGATACGCAGTATTTT. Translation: CATSRDSTDTQYF.

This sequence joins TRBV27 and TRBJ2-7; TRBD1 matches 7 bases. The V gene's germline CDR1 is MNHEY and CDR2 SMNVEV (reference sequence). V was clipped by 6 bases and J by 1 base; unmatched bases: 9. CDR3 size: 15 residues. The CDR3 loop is CASRGIKDRSYEQYF. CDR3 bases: TGTGCCAGCAGGGGGATCAAGGACAGGTCCTACGAGCAGTACTTC.

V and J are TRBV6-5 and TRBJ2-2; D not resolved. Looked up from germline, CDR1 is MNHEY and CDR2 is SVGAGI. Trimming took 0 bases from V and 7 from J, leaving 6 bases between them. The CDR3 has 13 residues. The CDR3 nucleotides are TGTGCCAGCAGTTACTCCGCCTTCGGGGAGCTGTTTTTT. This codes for CASSYSAFGELFF.

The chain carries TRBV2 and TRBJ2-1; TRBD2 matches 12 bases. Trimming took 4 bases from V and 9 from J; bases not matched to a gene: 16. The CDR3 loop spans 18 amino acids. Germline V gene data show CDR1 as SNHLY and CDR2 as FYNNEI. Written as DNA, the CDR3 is TGTGCCAGCAGTGGCCCCCCGAATTCTAGCGGGGGGGCATTTGAGCAGTTCTTC. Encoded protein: CASSGPPNSSGGAFEQFF.

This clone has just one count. This chain's CDR3 is CASSQTSGRAKNIQYF. CDR3 DNA sequence: TGTGCCAGCAGCCAAACTAGCGGGCGAGCCAAAAACATTCAGTACTTC. The chain is built from TRBV14 and TRBJ2-4; 9 bases map to TRBD2. Germline values: CDR1 SGHDN, CDR2 FVKESK. The CDR3 spans 16 residues. J lost 0 bases, V lost 2 bases, and 2 bases had no gene match.

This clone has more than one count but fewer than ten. CDR3 in DNA: TGCAGCGTTGTTAGTACCAGGGGGGCTTTCTTT. Its translation is CSVVSTRGAFF. The chain carries TRBV29-1 and TRBJ1-1; 7 bases are shared with TRBD1. The CDR3 spans 11 residues. Germline assignment: CDR1 SQVTM and CDR2 ANQGSEA. Losses at the gene ends were 4 bases for V and 11 bases for J; bases not matched to a gene: 7.

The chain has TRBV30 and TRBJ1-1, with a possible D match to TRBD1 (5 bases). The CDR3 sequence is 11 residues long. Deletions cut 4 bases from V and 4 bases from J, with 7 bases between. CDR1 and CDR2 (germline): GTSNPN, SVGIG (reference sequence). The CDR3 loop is CAWIGGTEAFF. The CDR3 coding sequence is TGTGCCTGGATCGGGGGCACTGAAGCTTTCTTT.

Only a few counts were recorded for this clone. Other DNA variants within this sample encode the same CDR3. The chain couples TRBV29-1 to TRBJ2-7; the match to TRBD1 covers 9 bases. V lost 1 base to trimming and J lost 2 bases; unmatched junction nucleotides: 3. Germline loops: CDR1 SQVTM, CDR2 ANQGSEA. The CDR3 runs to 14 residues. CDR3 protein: CSVEGTGVTYEQYF. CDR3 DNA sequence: TGCAGCGTTGAAGGGACAGGGGTCACCTACGAGCAGTACTTC.

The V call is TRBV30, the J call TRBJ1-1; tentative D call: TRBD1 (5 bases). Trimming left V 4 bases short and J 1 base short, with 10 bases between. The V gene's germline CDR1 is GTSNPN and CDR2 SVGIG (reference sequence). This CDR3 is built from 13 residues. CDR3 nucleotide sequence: TGTGCCTGGATGGGGACCGAGAACACTGAAGCTTTCTTT. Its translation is CAWMGTENTEAFF.

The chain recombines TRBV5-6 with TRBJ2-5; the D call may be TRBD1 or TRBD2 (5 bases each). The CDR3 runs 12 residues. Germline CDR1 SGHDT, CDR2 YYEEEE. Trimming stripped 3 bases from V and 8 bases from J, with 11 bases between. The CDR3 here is CASSSPRGTQYF. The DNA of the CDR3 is TGTGCCAGCAGCTCACCCCGGGGCACCCAGTACTTC.

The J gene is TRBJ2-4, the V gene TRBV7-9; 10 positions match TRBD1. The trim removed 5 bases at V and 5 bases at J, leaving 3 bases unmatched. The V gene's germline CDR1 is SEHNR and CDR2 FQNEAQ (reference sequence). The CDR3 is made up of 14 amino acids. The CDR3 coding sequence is TGTGCCAGCAGCCCGGGACAGGGGCAAAACATTCAGTACTTC. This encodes CASSPGQGQNIQYF.

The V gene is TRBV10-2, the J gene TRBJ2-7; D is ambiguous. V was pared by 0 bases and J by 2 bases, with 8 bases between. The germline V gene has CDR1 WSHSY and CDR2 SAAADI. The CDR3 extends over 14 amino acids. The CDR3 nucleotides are TGCGCCAGCAGTGAGTCGGGTATTACCTACGAGCAGTACTTC. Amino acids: CASSESGITYEQYF.

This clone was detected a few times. The CDR3 loop reads CSVEVAEDNEQFF. The CDR3, as DNA: TGCAGCGTTGAGGTAGCGGAAGACAATGAGCAGTTCTTC. This rearrangement joins TRBV29-1 to TRBJ2-1, with D maybe TRBD2 (6 bases). The length of the CDR3 is 13 residues. Germline assignment: CDR1 SQVTM and CDR2 ANQGSEA. The V end lost 3 bases, the J end lost 5 bases, and 11 bases lay between the germline ends.

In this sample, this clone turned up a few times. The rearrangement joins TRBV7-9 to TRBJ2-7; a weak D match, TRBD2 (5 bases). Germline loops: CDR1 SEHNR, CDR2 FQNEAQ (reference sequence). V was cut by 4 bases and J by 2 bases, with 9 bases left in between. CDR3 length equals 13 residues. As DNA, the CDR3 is TGTGCCAGCAGCTCCACGGGAACCTACGAGCAGTACTTC. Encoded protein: CASSSTGTYEQYF.

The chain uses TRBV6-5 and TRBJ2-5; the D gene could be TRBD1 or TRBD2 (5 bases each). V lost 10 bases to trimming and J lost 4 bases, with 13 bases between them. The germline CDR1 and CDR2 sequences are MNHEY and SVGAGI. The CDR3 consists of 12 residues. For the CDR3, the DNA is TGTGCCACCTGGTCTGGGGGAGAGACCCAGTACTTC. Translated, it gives CATWSGGETQYF.

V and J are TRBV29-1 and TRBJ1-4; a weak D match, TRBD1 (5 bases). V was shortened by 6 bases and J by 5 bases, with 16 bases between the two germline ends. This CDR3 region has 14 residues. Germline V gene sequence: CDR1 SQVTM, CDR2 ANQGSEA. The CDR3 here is CSVGSGGSNEKLFF. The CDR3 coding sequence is TGCAGCGTCGGTTCTGGGGGGTCGAATGAAAAACTGTTTTTT.

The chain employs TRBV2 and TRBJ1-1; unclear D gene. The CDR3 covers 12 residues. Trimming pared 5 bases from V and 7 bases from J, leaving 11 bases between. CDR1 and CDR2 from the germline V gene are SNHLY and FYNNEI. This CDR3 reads CASSPYMDEAFF. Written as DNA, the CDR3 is TGTGCCAGCAGTCCCTACATGGATGAAGCTTTCTTT. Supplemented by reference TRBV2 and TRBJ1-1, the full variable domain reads EPEVTQTPSHQVTQMGQEVILRCVPISNHLYFYWYRQILGQKVEFLVSFYNNEISEKSEIFDDQFSVERPDGSNFTLKIRSTKLEDSAMYFCASSPYMDEAFFGQGTRLTVV.

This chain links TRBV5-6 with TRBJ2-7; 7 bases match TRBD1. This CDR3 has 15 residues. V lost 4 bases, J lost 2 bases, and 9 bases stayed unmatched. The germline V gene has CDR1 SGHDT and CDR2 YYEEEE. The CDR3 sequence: CASSEYRGVTYEQYF. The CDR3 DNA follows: TGTGCCAGCAGCGAGTACAGGGGAGTGACCTACGAGCAGTACTTC.

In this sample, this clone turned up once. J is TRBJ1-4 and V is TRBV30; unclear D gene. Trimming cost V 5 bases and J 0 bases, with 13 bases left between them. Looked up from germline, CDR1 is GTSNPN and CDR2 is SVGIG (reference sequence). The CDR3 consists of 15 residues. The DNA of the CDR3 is TGTGCCTGGGGACGCACCCTTGCAACTAATGAAAAACTGTTTTTT. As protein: CAWGRTLATNEKLFF.

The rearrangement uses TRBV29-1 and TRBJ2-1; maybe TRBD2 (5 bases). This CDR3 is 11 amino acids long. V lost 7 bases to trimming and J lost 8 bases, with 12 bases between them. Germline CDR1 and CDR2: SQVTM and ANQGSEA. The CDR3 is CSAGGYDEQFF. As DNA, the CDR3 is TGCAGCGCTGGAGGTTACGATGAGCAGTTCTTC.

In nucleotides, the CDR3 is TGTGCCAGCAGCGTAGGGGTCGGCTCCTACGAGCAGTACTTC. Its protein is CASSVGVGSYEQYF. The V call is TRBV9, the J call TRBJ2-7; D not certain. This CDR3 is 14 amino acids long. Germline CDR1 SGDLS, CDR2 YYNGEE. Trimming pared 0 bases from V and 0 bases from J, leaving 7 bases between.